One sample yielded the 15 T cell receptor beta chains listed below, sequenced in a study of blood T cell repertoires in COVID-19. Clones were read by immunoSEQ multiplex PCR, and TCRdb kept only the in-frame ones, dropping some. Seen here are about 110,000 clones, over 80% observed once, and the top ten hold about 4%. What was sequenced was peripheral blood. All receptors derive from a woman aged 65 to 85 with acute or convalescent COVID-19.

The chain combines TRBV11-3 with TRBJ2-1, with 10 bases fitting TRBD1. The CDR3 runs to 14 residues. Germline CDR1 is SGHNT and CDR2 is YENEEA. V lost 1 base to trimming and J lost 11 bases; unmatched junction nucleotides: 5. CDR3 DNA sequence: TGTGCCAGCAGCTTAGGACAGGGGGCTATCAAGCAGTTCTTC. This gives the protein CASSLGQGAIKQFF.

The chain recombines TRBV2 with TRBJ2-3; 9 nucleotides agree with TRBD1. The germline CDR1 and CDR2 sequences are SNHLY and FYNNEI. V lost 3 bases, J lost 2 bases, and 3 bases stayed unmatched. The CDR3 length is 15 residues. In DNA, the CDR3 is TGTGCCAGCAGTGAGGACAGGGGCGTCACAGATACGCAGTATTTT. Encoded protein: CASSEDRGVTDTQYF.

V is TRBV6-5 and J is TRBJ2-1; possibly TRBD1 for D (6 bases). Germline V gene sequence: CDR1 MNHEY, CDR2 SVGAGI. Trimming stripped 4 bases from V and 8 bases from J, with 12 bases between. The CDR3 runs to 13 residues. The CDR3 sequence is CASSWAGVDEQFF. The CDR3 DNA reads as TGTGCCAGCAGTTGGGCAGGGGTTGATGAGCAGTTCTTC.

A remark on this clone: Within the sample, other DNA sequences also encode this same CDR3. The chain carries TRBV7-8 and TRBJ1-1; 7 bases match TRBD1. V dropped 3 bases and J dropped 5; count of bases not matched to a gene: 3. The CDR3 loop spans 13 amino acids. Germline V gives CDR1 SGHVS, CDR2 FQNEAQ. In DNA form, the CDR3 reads TGTGCCAGCAGCTTCCGACAGGGAACTGAAGCTTTCTTT. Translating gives CASSFRQGTEAFF.

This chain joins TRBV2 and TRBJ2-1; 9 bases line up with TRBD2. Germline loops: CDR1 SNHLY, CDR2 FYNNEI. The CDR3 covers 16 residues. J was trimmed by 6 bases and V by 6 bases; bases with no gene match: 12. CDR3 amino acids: CASRDAGTSLGNEQFF. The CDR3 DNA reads TGTGCCAGCAGGGATGCCGGGACTAGCTTGGGCAATGAGCAGTTCTTC.

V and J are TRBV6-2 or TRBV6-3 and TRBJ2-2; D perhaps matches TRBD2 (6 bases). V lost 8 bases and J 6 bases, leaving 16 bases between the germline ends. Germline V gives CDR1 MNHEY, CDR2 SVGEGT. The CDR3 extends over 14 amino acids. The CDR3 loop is CASCSGVIAGELFF. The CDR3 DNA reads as TGTGCCAGCTGTTCGGGGGTCATCGCCGGGGAGCTGTTTTTT.

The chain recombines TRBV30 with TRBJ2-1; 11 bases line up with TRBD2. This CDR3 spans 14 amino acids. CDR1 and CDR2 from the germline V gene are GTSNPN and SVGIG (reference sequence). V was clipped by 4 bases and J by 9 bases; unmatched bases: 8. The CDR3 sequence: CAWTLAGGPSEQFF. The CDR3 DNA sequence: TGTGCCTGGACCCTAGCGGGAGGTCCAAGTGAGCAGTTCTTC.

The CDR3 region has the DNA TGTGCCAGCAGCCGGGACAGGGGGCGGGGGAGCTATGGCTACACCTTC. Translating it yields CASSRDRGRGSYGYTF. The rearrangement links TRBV5-6 to TRBJ1-2, with TRBD1 matching 12 bases. The CDR3 totals 16 residues. V lost 4 bases and J lost 4; bases outside the gene matches: 8. The V gene's germline CDR1 is SGHDT and CDR2 YYEEEE.

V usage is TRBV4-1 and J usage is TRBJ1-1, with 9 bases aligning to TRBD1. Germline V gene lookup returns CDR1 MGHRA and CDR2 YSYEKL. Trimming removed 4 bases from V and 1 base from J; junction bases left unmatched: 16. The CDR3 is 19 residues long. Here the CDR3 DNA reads TGCGCCAGCAGCCGTCCGGGACAGGGAGTTTTTAAAGGGAACACTGAAGCTTTCTTT. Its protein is CASSRPGQGVFKGNTEAFF.

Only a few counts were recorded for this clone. In DNA form, the CDR3 reads TGCGCCAGCAGCCAAGGCCCGCGGAGGGAGGTAATTGATGGCTACACCTTC. Its translation: CASSQGPRREVIDGYTF. V usage is TRBV4-1 and J usage is TRBJ1-2; D unclear. Per germline, CDR1 MGHRA and CDR2 YSYEKL. The ends were cut back, 1 base at V and 6 bases at J, with 21 bases in the middle. This CDR3 has 17 residues.

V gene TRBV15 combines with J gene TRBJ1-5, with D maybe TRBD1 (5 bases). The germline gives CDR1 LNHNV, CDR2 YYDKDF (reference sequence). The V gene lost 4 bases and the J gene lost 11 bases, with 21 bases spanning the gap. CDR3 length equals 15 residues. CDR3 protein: CATSKKGLGVSTQHF. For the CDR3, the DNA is TGTGCCACCAGCAAAAAGGGACTCGGTGTGTCGACCCAGCATTTT.

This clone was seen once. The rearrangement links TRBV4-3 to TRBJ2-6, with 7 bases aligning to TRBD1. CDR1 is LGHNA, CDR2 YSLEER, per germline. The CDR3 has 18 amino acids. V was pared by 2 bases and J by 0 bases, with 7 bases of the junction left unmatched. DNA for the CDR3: TGCGCCAGCAGCCAACTCGGGACAGTTTTCTCTGGGGCCAACGTCCTGACTTTC. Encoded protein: CASSQLGTVFSGANVLTF.

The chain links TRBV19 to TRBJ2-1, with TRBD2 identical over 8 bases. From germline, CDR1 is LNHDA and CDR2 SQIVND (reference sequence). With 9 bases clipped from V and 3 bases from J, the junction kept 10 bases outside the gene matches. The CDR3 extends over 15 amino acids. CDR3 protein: CASREGQGVYNEQFF. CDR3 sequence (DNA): TGTGCCAGCCGGGAGGGGCAGGGTGTCTACAATGAGCAGTTCTTC.

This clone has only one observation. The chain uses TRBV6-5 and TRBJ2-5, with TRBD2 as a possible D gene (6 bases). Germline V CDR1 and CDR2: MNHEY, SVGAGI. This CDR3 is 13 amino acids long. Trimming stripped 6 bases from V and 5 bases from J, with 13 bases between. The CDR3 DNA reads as TGTGCCAGCAGCTTACTAGCCGGGGAGACCCAGTACTTC. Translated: CASSLLAGETQYF.

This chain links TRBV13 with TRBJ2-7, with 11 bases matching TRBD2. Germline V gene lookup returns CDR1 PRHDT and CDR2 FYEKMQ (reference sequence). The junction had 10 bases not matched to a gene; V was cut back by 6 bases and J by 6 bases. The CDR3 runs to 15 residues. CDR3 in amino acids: CASSSRLAGQGEQYF. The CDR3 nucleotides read TGTGCCAGCAGTTCTAGACTAGCGGGACAGGGCGAGCAGTACTTC.